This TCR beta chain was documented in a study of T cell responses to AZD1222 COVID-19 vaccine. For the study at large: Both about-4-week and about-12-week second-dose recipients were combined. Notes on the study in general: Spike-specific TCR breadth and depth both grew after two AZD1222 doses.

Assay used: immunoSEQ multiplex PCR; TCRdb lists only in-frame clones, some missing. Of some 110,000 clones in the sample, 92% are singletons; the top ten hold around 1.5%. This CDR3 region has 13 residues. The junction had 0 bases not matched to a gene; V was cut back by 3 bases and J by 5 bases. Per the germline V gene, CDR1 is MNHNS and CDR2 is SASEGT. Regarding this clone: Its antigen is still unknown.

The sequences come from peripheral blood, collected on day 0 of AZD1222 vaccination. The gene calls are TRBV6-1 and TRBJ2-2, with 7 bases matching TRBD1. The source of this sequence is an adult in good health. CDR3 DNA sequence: TGTGCCAGCAGTGAGACAGGGACCGGGGAGCTGTTTTTT. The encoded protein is CASSETGTGELFF.